The 15 T cell receptor beta chains below were found in one sample sequenced in a study of blood T cell repertoires in COVID-19. Clones were sequenced by immunoSEQ multiplex PCR, and TCRdb holds only the in-frame ones, with some missing. The sample has 250,000 or so clones; roughly 90% are singletons. Sequenced input: PBMCs or T cells enriched from blood (not recorded which). The receptors were gathered from a man in his forties or fifties who had been exposed to COVID-19.

The gene calls are TRBV19 and TRBJ1-1; D ambiguous. Germline V lookup: CDR1 LNHDA, CDR2 SQIVND (reference sequence). CDR3 length equals 16 residues. The V end was cut by 7 bases, the J end by 2 bases, with 20 bases between. The CDR3 is CASTPGRTQRNTEAFF. Written as DNA, the CDR3 is TGTGCCAGTACCCCCGGTAGAACCCAACGCAACACTGAAGCTTTCTTT.

This rearrangement joins TRBV10-3 to TRBJ2-7; 10 positions match TRBD1. Trimming took 5 bases from V and 2 from J; bases not matched to a gene: 3. This CDR3 has 14 residues. The germline V gene encodes CDR1 ENHRY and CDR2 SYGVKD. CDR3 in amino acids: CAISSGTGAYEQYF. The CDR3 DNA is TGTGCCATCAGTTCTGGGACAGGGGCCTACGAGCAGTACTTC.

The rearrangement links TRBV3-1 (or the pseudogene TRBV3-2) to TRBJ1-1; D possibly corresponds to TRBD1 (6 bases). Germline V lookup: CDR1 LGHDT, CDR2 YNNKEL (reference sequence). V was cut by 3 bases and J by 3 bases, with 8 bases left in between. The CDR3 extends over 13 amino acids. Here the CDR3 reads CASSQGQYTEAFF. The CDR3 DNA reads TGTGCCAGCAGCCAGGGACAATACACTGAAGCTTTCTTT.

This chain uses TRBV6-5 with TRBJ2-7, with D hard to call. Germline V gives CDR1 MNHEY, CDR2 SVGAGI. The CDR3 runs to 14 residues. The V end was cut by 8 bases, the J end by 0 bases, with 14 bases between. Here the CDR3 DNA reads TGTGCCAGCTCAAGAGGTGGCGGCTCCTACGAGCAGTACTTC. This translates into CASSRGGGSYEQYF.

The chain carries TRBV7-2 and TRBJ1-1; D not certain. The CDR3 length is 15 residues. The V and J ends lost 1 base and 2 bases respectively, with 11 bases between them. Germline values: CDR1 SGHTA, CDR2 FQGNSA. The CDR3 loop is CASSLVTQTNTEAFF. As DNA, the CDR3 is TGTGCCAGCAGCTTAGTAACCCAGACTAACACTGAAGCTTTCTTT.

The CDR3 nucleotides read TGCGCCAGCAGCCACGTACCGGGACAGGGGTCTGAAAAACTGTTTTTT. Protein product: CASSHVPGQGSEKLFF. This chain connects TRBV4-3 to TRBJ1-4; 10 positions agree with TRBD1. J gave up 7 bases and V 3 bases, and 8 bases lay outside the gene matches. This CDR3 is 16 amino acids long. Germline-derived CDR1 and CDR2 are LGHNA and YSLEER.

This clone has a handful of counts. The chain has TRBV6-7 and TRBJ2-7, with 8 bases identical to TRBD1. TRBV6-7 is noted as an ORF with a role that remains uncertain. Losses at the gene ends were 2 bases for V and 5 bases for J; bases not matched to a gene: 11. The CDR3 has 16 residues. The CDR3 protein is CASSYPSRTGQHEQYF. CDR3 coding DNA: TGTGCCAGCAGTTACCCGAGCCGGACAGGGCAACACGAGCAGTACTTC.

The V call is TRBV25-1, the J call TRBJ2-5; a possible D gene is TRBD1 (5 bases). The CDR3 sequence is 16 residues long. The germline V and J ends were trimmed by 3 bases and 2 bases, with 16 bases remaining between them. The germline gives CDR1 MGHDK, CDR2 SYGVNS. The CDR3 DNA follows: TGTGCCAGCAGTGATCTCCCCGGGCAGGGACAAGAGACCCAGTACTTC. This encodes CASSDLPGQGQETQYF.

The chain has TRBV5-1 and TRBJ1-6; no firm D call. The CDR3 has 15 amino acids. CDR1 is SGHRS, CDR2 YFSETQ, per germline. Trimming pared 2 bases from V and 7 bases from J, leaving 13 bases between. This chain's CDR3 is CASSFDGRGNSPLHF. Here the CDR3 DNA reads TGCGCCAGCAGCTTCGATGGGCGCGGGAATTCACCCCTCCACTTT. The full variable domain, its missing parts supplied by reference TRBV5-1 and TRBJ1-6, is KAGVTQTPRYLIKTRGQQVTLSCSPISGHRSVSWYQQTPGQGLQFLFEYFSETQRNKGNFPGRFSGRQFSNSRSEMNVSTLELGDSALYLCASSFDGRGNSPLHFGNGTRLTVT.

Turning to this clone: At the DNA level, this CDR3 is encoded by other sequences in the same sample as well. The chain couples TRBV18 to TRBJ1-1; 7 positions agree with TRBD1. The V segment lost 6 bases and the J segment 2 bases; nucleotides outside the gene matches: 6. The germline V gene has CDR1 KGHSH and CDR2 LQKENI. The CDR3 extends over 14 amino acids. The CDR3, as DNA: TGTGCCAGCTCTAGACAGGGATTCAACACTGAAGCTTTCTTT. Encoded protein: CASSRQGFNTEAFF.

CDR3 sequence: CAWSVGWNTEAFF. As DNA, the CDR3 is TGTGCCTGGAGTGTCGGGTGGAACACTGAAGCTTTCTTT. The chain combines TRBV30 with TRBJ1-1; unclear D gene. In germline, CDR1 is GTSNPN, CDR2 SVGIG (reference sequence). V shed 0 bases and J shed 1 base, with 6 bases lying between them. The CDR3 runs 13 residues.

This sequence joins TRBV27 and TRBJ1-6; no clear D. The CDR3 covers 15 residues. V lost 4 bases to trimming and J lost 6 bases, with 13 bases between them. The germline CDR1 and CDR2 sequences are MNHEY and SMNVEV (reference sequence). The CDR3 here is CASSSPEGSNSPLHF. CDR3 coding DNA: TGTGCCAGCAGTTCGCCCGAGGGTAGTAATTCACCCCTCCACTTT.

This rearrangement joins TRBV28 to TRBJ1-1, with D perhaps matching TRBD1 (5 bases). This CDR3 is 18 amino acids long. The germline V gene encodes CDR1 MDHEN and CDR2 SYDVKM. V was trimmed by 1 base and J by 4 bases, leaving 22 bases between them. This CDR3 reads CASSLFYLRGGKVTEAFF. The CDR3 DNA is TGTGCCAGCAGTTTATTTTACCTTCGGGGGGGGAAGGTCACTGAAGCTTTCTTT.

The rearrangement uses TRBV21-1 and TRBJ2-5; the DNA was not used to check the table's D call, TRBD2. TRBV21-1 is recorded as a pseudogene. The CDR3 covers 15 residues. The CDR3 DNA reads TGTGCCAGCAACTTCGTGACTAGCGGCCAAGAGACCCAGTACTTC. As protein: CASNFVTSGQETQYF.

This chain links TRBV5-4 with TRBJ1-5; 7 bases match TRBD1. CDR3 size: 15 residues. V lost 2 bases, J lost 2 bases, and 4 bases stayed unmatched. Germline loops: CDR1 SGHNT, CDR2 YYREEE (reference sequence). CDR3 sequence reads: CASSLGGAGNQPQHF. In DNA form, the CDR3 reads TGTGCCAGCAGCTTAGGGGGCGCGGGCAATCAGCCCCAGCATTTT.